This T cell receptor beta chain was captured by sequencing in a study of CD8+CD57+ T cells in acquired aplastic anemia. Study outcomes and limitations: CD8+CD57+ cells in patients trailed total CD4+ and CD8+ pools in diversity. CD8+ Simpson's diversity in patients was not significantly different from that in controls. Shared by patients and controls, approximately 28 CD8+ CDR3s were abundant in patients.

The CDR3 extends over 16 amino acids. The germline V gene has CDR1 DFQATT and CDR2 SNEGSKA (reference sequence). Trimming took 0 bases from V and 7 from J; bases not matched to a gene: 11. Comment on this clonotype: Its antigen is undetermined.

Selection for sequencing was limited to patients who had shown CD8+CD57+ cell expansion by flow cytometry. Sampling of blood occurred while the patients had still received no therapy. Beads were used to enrich CD8+CD57+ cells, producing a mean 1.6 ug DNA. Genomic DNA served as template for TCR beta VDJ and CDR3 profiling. TCRdb independently ran MiXCR on the reads; one entry per CDR3 protein. The top ten clones hold 80% to 90% of a sample with 15,000 to 20,000 distinct CDR3 sequences, 30% to 45% of them seen once. Sequencing used CD8+CD57+ T cells sorted from PBMCs. The subset denotes: bead-enriched CD8+CD57+ effector memory T cells from SAA patients. V usage is TRBV20-1 and J usage is TRBJ2-1; TRBD2 matches 8 bases. The origin of this receptor is a human donor with aplastic anemia. The CDR3 here is CSARDGGGGRQNEQFF. CDR3 DNA: TGCAGTGCTAGAGATGGGGGAGGCGGGAGGCAGAATGAGCAGTTCTTC.